These T cell receptor beta chains were read from a single sample in a study of blood T cell repertoires in COVID-19. This table comes from immunoSEQ multiplex PCR, and its TCRdb copy is limited to in-frame clones, with some not included. The table lists roughly 130,000 clones, roughly 90% of them singletons, with 4% to 5% in the top ten. The sequencing input was peripheral blood. Source of these receptors: a man aged 55 to 70 with COVID-19, enrolled during active disease. Both conserved end residues are part of each CDR3. A D gene is named only where the DNA matches it firmly. Where a row states a size, it is once, few, many or the class of an expanded clone; other rows omit it.

CDR3 DNA: TGTGCCAGTACCCCACAGGGGTCAGATACGCAGTATTTT; CDR3 protein: CASTPQGSDTQYF; V gene: TRBV19; clone size: .; D gene: TRBD1; J gene: TRBJ2-3
CDR3 DNA: TGTGCCAGCAGTTCCGACAGGGCGGCTGGAAACACCATATATTTT; CDR3 protein: CASSSDRAAGNTIYF; V gene: TRBV2; clone size: .; D gene: TRBD1; J gene: TRBJ1-3
CDR3 DNA: TGTGCCAGCAGTTCCGGGACAGAGAATGAAAAACTGTTTTTT; CDR3 protein: CASSSGTENEKLFF; V gene: TRBV28; clone size: .; D gene: TRBD1; J gene: TRBJ1-4
CDR3 DNA: TGTGCCAGCAGCCCACAACCCACGGGAGAGGGGGCAGAGACCCAGTACTTC; CDR3 protein: CASSPQPTGEGAETQYF; V gene: TRBV3-1/TRBV3-2; clone size: .; D gene: .; J gene: TRBJ2-5
CDR3 DNA: TGTGCCAGCAGCCCTCGCGATAGCGGGAGGAGGTATGAGCAGTTCTTC; CDR3 protein: CASSPRDSGRRYEQFF; V gene: TRBV11-2; clone size: .; D gene: TRBD2; J gene: TRBJ2-1
CDR3 DNA: TGTGCCAGCAGCAAGAGGACAGGGGTCACTAATGAAAAACTGTTTTTT; CDR3 protein: CASSKRTGVTNEKLFF; V gene: TRBV21-1; clone size: few; D gene: .; J gene: TRBJ1-4
CDR3 DNA: TGTGCCAGCAGCTTAAGCGCAACTAATGAAAAACTGTTTTTT; CDR3 protein: CASSLSATNEKLFF; V gene: TRBV7-3; clone size: once; D gene: .; J gene: TRBJ1-4
CDR3 DNA: TGTGCCAGCAGTTACTCGTGGGGGGATAACAATGAGCAGTTCTTC; CDR3 protein: CASSYSWGDNNEQFF; V gene: TRBV6-5; clone size: once; D gene: .; J gene: TRBJ2-1
CDR3 DNA: TGTGCCAGCAGCCTAGCGGGGAACGGGGAGCTGTTTTTT; CDR3 protein: CASSLAGNGELFF; V gene: TRBV27; clone size: once; D gene: TRBD2; J gene: TRBJ2-2
CDR3 DNA: TGTGCCAGCAGCCCCCGCGGGGGGGGACAAGAGACCCAGTACTTC; CDR3 protein: CASSPRGGGQETQYF; V gene: TRBV11-3; clone size: .; D gene: TRBD2; J gene: TRBJ2-5
CDR3 DNA: TGTGCCAGCAGCTTATTCGATCAGCCCCAGCATTTT; CDR3 protein: CASSLFDQPQHF; V gene: TRBV7-2; clone size: .; D gene: .; J gene: TRBJ1-5
CDR3 DNA: TGCGCCAGCAGTCAATCTAGGGCCAGGCGGGTTAACACTGAAGCTTTCTTT; CDR3 protein: CASSQSRARRVNTEAFF; V gene: TRBV23-1; clone size: .; D gene: .; J gene: TRBJ1-1
CDR3 DNA: TGTGCCAGCAGCTCATCGACTAGGTCGAGCACAGATACGCAGTATTTT; CDR3 protein: CASSSSTRSSTDTQYF; V gene: TRBV7-2; clone size: once; D gene: .; J gene: TRBJ2-3
CDR3 DNA: TGTGCCAGCAGCATCCAGGGGGGAAACACCATATATTTT; CDR3 protein: CASSIQGGNTIYF; V gene: TRBV11-3; clone size: .; D gene: .; J gene: TRBJ1-3
CDR3 DNA: TGTGCCAGCAGCTTGCCTAGCGGGAGGGCCTTATATACGCAGTATTTT; CDR3 protein: CASSLPSGRALYTQYF; V gene: TRBV5-6; clone size: .; D gene: TRBD2; J gene: TRBJ2-3
CDR3 DNA: TGTGCCAGCAGCCAATGGGTCCAACTAGCGGGACCTTACGAGCAGTACTTC; CDR3 protein: CASSQWVQLAGPYEQYF; V gene: TRBV3-1/TRBV3-2; clone size: .; D gene: TRBD2; J gene: TRBJ2-7
CDR3 DNA: TGCAGTGCTAGTGACAGGGGGCGCTGGGAGACCCAGTACTTC; CDR3 protein: CSASDRGRWETQYF; V gene: TRBV20-1; clone size: .; D gene: TRBD1; J gene: TRBJ2-5
CDR3 DNA: TGTGCCAGCAGTCCGGGAGGATGGGGATACGAGCAGTACTTC; CDR3 protein: CASSPGGWGYEQYF; V gene: TRBV7-9; clone size: .; D gene: TRBD2; J gene: TRBJ2-7
CDR3 DNA: TGTGCCAGCAGCCAAGACCTAGCGGGGACCGGGGAGCTGTTTTTT; CDR3 protein: CASSQDLAGTGELFF; V gene: TRBV4-2; clone size: .; D gene: TRBD2; J gene: TRBJ2-2
CDR3 DNA: TGTGCCAGCAGTCCTACCGGGACAGGGGGCTACGAGCAGTACTTC; CDR3 protein: CASSPTGTGGYEQYF; V gene: TRBV6-5; clone size: .; D gene: TRBD1; J gene: TRBJ2-7
CDR3 DNA: TGTGCCACCGAAACCGGTAATGAAAAACTGTTTTTT; CDR3 protein: CATETGNEKLFF; V gene: TRBV19; clone size: .; D gene: .; J gene: TRBJ1-4
CDR3 DNA: TGCGCCAGCAGCCAAGAACTATACGGGGGGGAGCAGTTCTTC; CDR3 protein: CASSQELYGGEQFF; V gene: TRBV4-3; clone size: .; D gene: TRBD2; J gene: TRBJ2-1
CDR3 DNA: TGTGCCAGCAGCTTTACATCGACAGGGGTTGGCTACACCTTC; CDR3 protein: CASSFTSTGVGYTF; V gene: TRBV7-9; clone size: .; D gene: TRBD1; J gene: TRBJ1-2
CDR3 DNA: TGTGCCAGCAGTGAACAACCTCGACAGCCCACCGGGGAGCTGTTTTTT; CDR3 protein: CASSEQPRQPTGELFF; V gene: TRBV6-1; clone size: .; D gene: .; J gene: TRBJ2-2
CDR3 DNA: TGTGCCAGCAGCTCCCAGCGGGTTAGCACAGATACGCAGTATTTT; CDR3 protein: CASSSQRVSTDTQYF; V gene: TRBV11-3; clone size: .; D gene: .; J gene: TRBJ2-3
CDR3 DNA: TGTGCCAGCAGCGCAGACCCGGGTCGCCTCCACTTT; CDR3 protein: CASSADPGRLHF; V gene: TRBV9; clone size: .; D gene: .; J gene: TRBJ1-6
CDR3 DNA: TGCGCCAGCAGCTTACGGACTAGCGCCAACACCGGGGAGCTGTTTTTT; CDR3 protein: CASSLRTSANTGELFF; V gene: TRBV5-1; clone size: .; D gene: TRBD2; J gene: TRBJ2-2
CDR3 DNA: TGTGCCAGCCGCAATAGCCGGGGAAACTATGGCTACACCTTC; CDR3 protein: CASRNSRGNYGYTF; V gene: TRBV13; clone size: few; D gene: .; J gene: TRBJ1-2
CDR3 DNA: TGTGCCAGCTCACCAAACTTGGAGGAGACCCAGTACTTC; CDR3 protein: CASSPNLEETQYF; V gene: TRBV18; clone size: .; D gene: .; J gene: TRBJ2-5
CDR3 DNA: TGTGCCAGCAGCCGACTAGGTGTTGAGCAGTTCTTC; CDR3 protein: CASSRLGVEQFF; V gene: TRBV11-3; clone size: .; D gene: .; J gene: TRBJ2-1
CDR3 DNA: TGCGCCAGCAGCTGGGGAACAGGATCGGGCACTGAAGCTTTCTTT; CDR3 protein: CASSWGTGSGTEAFF; V gene: TRBV5-1; clone size: .; D gene: .; J gene: TRBJ1-1
CDR3 DNA: TGTGCCAGCAGCTTACAGGGGCTTATCGGTCCGAATTCACCCCTCCACTTT; CDR3 protein: CASSLQGLIGPNSPLHF; V gene: TRBV7-9; clone size: .; D gene: .; J gene: TRBJ1-6
CDR3 DNA: TGTGCCAGTAGTAGCCGGGACAGGTTAGATATTGGAGAGACCCAGTACTTC; CDR3 protein: CASSSRDRLDIGETQYF; V gene: TRBV19; clone size: .; D gene: TRBD1; J gene: TRBJ2-5
CDR3 DNA: TGTGCCAGCAGCTGGGACTCGAGTGAGCAGTTCTTC; CDR3 protein: CASSWDSSEQFF; V gene: TRBV7-9; clone size: .; D gene: .; J gene: TRBJ2-1
CDR3 DNA: TGTGCCAGCAGCCGCCCGGGAGACAGGGGATCAAATGAGCAGTTCTTC; CDR3 protein: CASSRPGDRGSNEQFF; V gene: TRBV3-1/TRBV3-2; clone size: .; D gene: TRBD1; J gene: TRBJ2-1
CDR3 DNA: TGTGCCTGGAGTCAGCGGGAGGGCGAGCAGTACTTC; CDR3 protein: CAWSQREGEQYF; V gene: TRBV30; clone size: few; D gene: TRBD2; J gene: TRBJ2-7
CDR3 DNA: TGTGCCAGCAGCTTAGTCCGAGCTTCACCCCTCCACTTT; CDR3 protein: CASSLVRASPLHF; V gene: TRBV7-6; clone size: .; D gene: .; J gene: TRBJ1-6
CDR3 DNA: TGCGCCAGCAGCTTGGGCCCCCAGGCCAGCTCTGGAAACACCATATATTTT; CDR3 protein: CASSLGPQASSGNTIYF; V gene: TRBV5-1; clone size: .; D gene: .; J gene: TRBJ1-3
CDR3 DNA: TGTGCCAGTAGTATCGGAGGGATTCCTTCTGGCAATGAGCAGTTCTTC; CDR3 protein: CASSIGGIPSGNEQFF; V gene: TRBV19; clone size: .; D gene: .; J gene: TRBJ2-1
CDR3 DNA: TGTGCCAGCAGCTCGAGCGGGAGGGCCTACACCGGGGAGCTGTTTTTT; CDR3 protein: CASSSSGRAYTGELFF; V gene: TRBV7-9; clone size: .; D gene: TRBD2; J gene: TRBJ2-2
CDR3 DNA: TGTGCTAGTGCCCTGGGGGAGGAGGAGACCCAGTACTTC; CDR3 protein: CASALGEEETQYF; V gene: TRBV12-5; clone size: few; D gene: .; J gene: TRBJ2-5
CDR3 DNA: TGTGCCAGCAGTTGGCATCCCAATGAGCAGTTCTTC; CDR3 protein: CASSWHPNEQFF; V gene: TRBV28; clone size: .; D gene: .; J gene: TRBJ2-1
CDR3 DNA: TGTGCCAGTAGTATAGGGACAGGGGCCTACGAGCAGTACTTC; CDR3 protein: CASSIGTGAYEQYF; V gene: TRBV19; clone size: .; D gene: TRBD1; J gene: TRBJ2-7
CDR3 DNA: TGCAGCGTTGCCGACAGGGAGGAGGGCTACACCTTC; CDR3 protein: CSVADREEGYTF; V gene: TRBV29-1; clone size: .; D gene: TRBD1; J gene: TRBJ1-2
CDR3 DNA: TGTGCCAGTAGTATACGCCCGGGGGGAGGAGATGAAAAACTGTTTTTT; CDR3 protein: CASSIRPGGGDEKLFF; V gene: TRBV19; clone size: .; D gene: .; J gene: TRBJ1-4
CDR3 DNA: TGCGCCAGCAGCTCCATCATGAACACTGAAGCTTTCTTT; CDR3 protein: CASSSIMNTEAFF; V gene: TRBV5-1; clone size: few; D gene: .; J gene: TRBJ1-1
CDR3 DNA: TGTGCCAGCAGTTTATGGGGGCAGGGTGAAAAACTGTTTTTT; CDR3 protein: CASSLWGQGEKLFF; V gene: TRBV27; clone size: .; D gene: .; J gene: TRBJ1-4
CDR3 DNA: TGTGCCAGCACCCGGGGGGGTCGGGGCTACACCTTC; CDR3 protein: CASTRGGRGYTF; V gene: TRBV6-5; clone size: .; D gene: .; J gene: TRBJ1-2